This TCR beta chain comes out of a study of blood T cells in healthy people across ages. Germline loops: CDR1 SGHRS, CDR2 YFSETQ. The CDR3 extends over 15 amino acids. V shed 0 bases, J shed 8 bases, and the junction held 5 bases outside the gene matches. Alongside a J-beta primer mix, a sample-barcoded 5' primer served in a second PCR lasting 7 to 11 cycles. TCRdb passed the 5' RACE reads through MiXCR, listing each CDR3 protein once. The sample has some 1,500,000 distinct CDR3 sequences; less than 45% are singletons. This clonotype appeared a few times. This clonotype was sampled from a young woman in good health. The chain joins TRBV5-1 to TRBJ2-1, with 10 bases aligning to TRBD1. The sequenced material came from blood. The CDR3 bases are TGCGCCAGCAGCTTGGAGGGACAGGGGTTCGATGAGCAGTTCTTC. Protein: CASSLEGQGFDEQFF.